This T cell receptor beta chain was observed in a study of T cell repertoires in cytomegalovirus infection. MiXCR was run by TCRdb on the reads, yielding one entry per CDR3 protein. The sample shows 150,000 to 200,000 distinct CDR3 sequences, 13% to 15% of them seen only once. This clonotype was seen many times. The germline gives CDR1 MNHNS, CDR2 SASEGT. The CDR3 spans 14 residues. V lost 8 bases and J lost 1, with 14 bases in between. This TCR derives from a human donor in good health (CMV status not recorded). Some clones in this sample may be carry-over from other donors' samples. The sequencing sample was made of PBMCs. This chain links TRBV6-1 with TRBJ1-1; a possible D gene is TRBD1 (5 bases). CDR3 bases: TGTGCCAGCCGGGGCCGGCAGGGGAACACTGAAGCTTTCTTT. Translated: CASRGRQGNTEAFF.